The 25 T cell receptor beta chains given below trace back to one sample, sequenced in a study of shared T cell receptors in the human thymus. Data came from immunoSEQ multiplex PCR; TCRdb stores just in-frame clones and leaves some out. This sample has hundreds of thousands of clones, with roughly 74% found just once. The sample also formed part of further work on human thymus T cells.

Sequencing was performed on thymocytes. These receptors all stem from a boy in the first two years of life with a congenital heart defect.

This clone was detected a few times. The CDR3 protein is CASSWGLAGIYEQYF. Written as DNA, the CDR3 is TGTGCCAGCAGCTGGGGACTAGCGGGAATCTACGAGCAGTACTTC. V gene TRBV5-5 combines with J gene TRBJ2-7; 13 nucleotides line up with TRBD2. With V trimmed by 3 bases and J by 3 bases, 3 bases remained unmatched. Germline CDR1 is SGHKS and CDR2 is YYEKEE (reference sequence). There are 15 residues in the CDR3. The whole variable domain, filled in from reference TRBV5-5 and TRBJ2-7, reads DAGVTQSPTHLIKTRGQQVTLRCSPISGHKSVSWYQQVLGQGPQFIFQYYEKEERGRGNFPDRFSARQFPNYSSELNVNALLLGDSALYLCASSWGLAGIYEQYFGPGTRLTVT.

The V gene is TRBV9, the J gene TRBJ2-3, with D possibly being TRBD2 (7 bases). The CDR3 spans 14 residues. The V gene lost 0 bases and the J gene lost 4 bases, with 9 bases spanning the gap. The V gene's germline CDR1 is SGDLS and CDR2 YYNGEE. The CDR3 DNA sequence: TGTGCCAGCAGCGTAGAGGGGGGGGCAGATACGCAGTATTTT. Protein: CASSVEGGADTQYF.

CDR3 nucleotide sequence: TGTGCCAGCATCAAACTAGGGGCTAGGGGGTATTACAATGAGCAGTTCTTC. Protein product: CASIKLGARGYYNEQFF. The J gene is TRBJ2-1, the V gene TRBV28; weak D call: TRBD1 (6 bases). The CDR3 covers 17 residues. Germline CDR1 MDHEN, CDR2 SYDVKM. V was pared by 7 bases and J by 4 bases, with 23 bases between.

This clone was counted a few times. The gene calls are TRBV10-1 and TRBJ1-5; 10 bases fit TRBD1. Germline CDR1 and CDR2: WNHNN and SYGVQD (reference sequence). CDR3 length: 18 amino acids. V shed 6 bases and J 2 bases; nucleotides not matched to a gene: 13. CDR3 sequence reads: CASRSDRGWLMCNQPQHF. The CDR3 nucleotides read TGCGCCAGCAGATCGGACAGGGGGTGGCTTATGTGCAATCAGCCCCAGCATTTT.

The chain uses TRBV28 and TRBJ2-5; 9 positions match TRBD2. The V segment lost 0 bases and the J segment 5 bases; nucleotides outside the gene matches: 4. This CDR3 has 15 residues. Germline CDR1 and CDR2: MDHEN and SYDVKM. The CDR3 bases are TGTGCCAGCAGTTTATGGGGGACTAGCCATGAGACCCAGTACTTC. It translates to CASSLWGTSHETQYF.

This rearrangement joins TRBV19 to TRBJ1-5; a possible D gene is TRBD1 (5 bases). The CDR3 has 17 residues. Germline CDR1 and CDR2: LNHDA and SQIVND (reference sequence). V was pared by 3 bases and J by 4 bases, with 19 bases between. This CDR3 reads CASSIGADRGDNQPQHF. CDR3 coding DNA: TGTGCCAGTAGTATCGGGGCAGATCGGGGGGATAATCAGCCCCAGCATTTT.

This clone was counted once. The rearrangement joins TRBV5-1 to TRBJ1-1; D might be TRBD1 (6 bases). The CDR3 contains 20 residues. Germline-derived CDR1 and CDR2 are SGHRS and YFSETQ. V shed 0 bases and J shed 0 bases, with 24 bases lying between them. The CDR3: CASSLDNKRSDSAMNTEAFF. The CDR3 bases are TGCGCCAGCAGCTTGGACAACAAAAGATCGGACAGTGCAATGAACACTGAAGCTTTCTTT. Supplemented by reference TRBV5-1 and TRBJ1-1, the full variable domain reads KAGVTQTPRYLIKTRGQQVTLSCSPISGHRSVSWYQQTPGQGLQFLFEYFSETQRNKGNFPGRFSGRQFSNSRSEMNVSTLELGDSALYLCASSLDNKRSDSAMNTEAFFGQGTRLTVV.

The chain uses TRBV15 and TRBJ2-5, with D possibly matching TRBD2 (5 bases). The J call is uncertain, as TRBJ2-7 better fits the DNA end. CDR1 and CDR2 (germline): LNHNV, YYDKDF (reference sequence). The CDR3 sequence is 15 residues long. CDR3 sequence: CATSSHHGEMYEQYF. Written as DNA, the CDR3 is TGTGCCACCAGCAGTCACCACGGGGAAATGTACGAGCAGTACTTC.

The chain uses TRBV27 and TRBJ1-1; D is undetermined. CDR1 MNHEY and CDR2 SMNVEV come from the germline V gene (reference sequence). Trimming took off 7 bases at V and 1 base at J, with 10 bases between the two ends. This CDR3 is 13 amino acids long. The CDR3 spells CASTRETNTEAFF. CDR3 DNA sequence: TGTGCCAGCACGAGGGAAACGAACACTGAAGCTTTCTTT.

This clone was counted only a few times. The sample holds other DNA sequences that translate to the same CDR3. The rearrangement joins TRBV4-3 to TRBJ2-7; possibly TRBD2 for D (6 bases). V was cut by 1 base and J by 3 bases, with 10 bases left in between. The length of the CDR3 is 14 residues. Germline loops: CDR1 LGHNA, CDR2 YSLEER. The CDR3 DNA sequence: TGCGCCAGCAGCCAAGGAACGGGAGACTACGAGCAGTACTTC. The encoded protein is CASSQGTGDYEQYF.

This rearrangement joins TRBV28 to TRBJ1-5; D remains unclear. The CDR3 is 13 amino acids. Trimming took off 7 bases at V and 3 bases at J, with 10 bases between the two ends. Germline V CDR1 and CDR2: MDHEN, SYDVKM. This chain's CDR3 is CASNWQVNQPQHF. The CDR3 DNA sequence: TGTGCCAGCAACTGGCAGGTCAATCAGCCCCAGCATTTT.

V usage is TRBV27 and J usage is TRBJ2-7, with D possibly TRBD2 on 5 matching bases. The CDR3 consists of 15 residues. Looked up from germline, CDR1 is MNHEY and CDR2 is SMNVEV (reference sequence). The V gene lost 4 bases and the J gene lost 4 bases, with 17 bases spanning the gap. CDR3: CASSSGIGILYEQYF. The CDR3, as DNA: TGTGCCAGCAGTTCCGGAATCGGGATTTTATACGAGCAGTACTTC.

This chain links TRBV29-1 with TRBJ2-5, with D uncertain. Germline V gene sequence: CDR1 SQVTM, CDR2 ANQGSEA. The CDR3 spans 11 residues. Trimming removed 6 bases at V and 4 bases at J, with 9 bases between. CDR3 amino acids: CSVPVAETQYF. CDR3 in DNA: TGCAGCGTCCCCGTAGCAGAGACCCAGTACTTC.

The rearrangement links TRBV4-3 to TRBJ2-4, with 9 positions matching TRBD1. Trimming removed 1 base from V and 4 bases from J; junction bases left unmatched: 8. The CDR3 has 17 residues. Per the germline V gene, CDR1 is LGHNA and CDR2 is YSLEER. CDR3 bases: TGCGCCAGCAGCCAAGGTTTGGTGGACAGGGGTAAAAACATTCAGTACTTC. The encoded protein is CASSQGLVDRGKNIQYF.

The rearrangement joins TRBV30 to TRBJ2-3, with a weak D call TRBD2 (6 bases). Trimming removed 3 bases at V and 6 bases at J, with 16 bases between. Germline V gene sequence: CDR1 GTSNPN, CDR2 SVGIG (reference sequence). The CDR3 has 14 residues. The CDR3 spells CAWRAVGGADTQYF. For the CDR3, the DNA is TGTGCCTGGAGGGCGGTGGGAGGTGCCGATACGCAGTATTTT.

The rearrangement links TRBV7-9 to TRBJ1-2; possibly TRBD1 for D (5 bases). Germline V gene data show CDR1 as SEHNR and CDR2 as FQNEAQ (reference sequence). The CDR3 extends over 16 amino acids. Trimming took off 7 bases at V and 0 bases at J, with 18 bases between the two ends. CDR3 amino acids: CASNPGGGSSNYGYTF. For the CDR3, the DNA is TGTGCCAGCAACCCCGGGGGGGGGTCGTCTAACTATGGCTACACCTTC.

The chain recombines TRBV29-1 with TRBJ2-7; D perhaps matches TRBD2 (6 bases). Per the germline V gene, CDR1 is SQVTM and CDR2 is ANQGSEA. V shed 3 bases and J shed 7 bases, with 22 bases lying between them. The CDR3 contains 15 residues. The CDR3 is CSVDSPSSLSGEQYF. CDR3 in DNA: TGCAGCGTTGATAGTCCTAGCTCCCTAAGCGGGGAGCAGTACTTC.

This chain connects TRBV6-1 to TRBJ1-1; 7 bases line up with TRBD1. Germline CDR1 reads MNHNS; CDR2 reads SASEGT. Trimming removed 6 bases from V and 2 bases from J; junction bases left unmatched: 6. The CDR3 spans 14 residues. CDR3 sequence: CASRSTGVNTEAFF. CDR3 DNA sequence: TGTGCCAGCAGAAGCACAGGGGTCAACACTGAAGCTTTCTTT.

The sample holds one count of this clone. This chain joins TRBV27 and TRBJ1-2; no clear D. V was cut by 3 bases and J by 7 bases, with 12 bases left in between. This CDR3 region has 13 residues. CDR1 MNHEY and CDR2 SMNVEV come from the germline V gene (reference sequence). The DNA of the CDR3 is TGTGCCAGCAGTTTCTACCCCGGTCGTGGCTACACCTTC. This sequence encodes CASSFYPGRGYTF.

The chain couples TRBV7-2 to TRBJ2-2; possible D gene TRBD1, 5 bases. Germline assignment: CDR1 SGHTA and CDR2 FQGNSA. The CDR3 sequence is 15 residues long. The ends were cut back, 1 base at V and 4 bases at J, with 10 bases in the middle. CDR3 amino acids: CASSLGTGPTGELFF. The DNA for the CDR3 is TGTGCCAGCAGCTTAGGTACAGGACCCACCGGGGAGCTGTTTTTT.

V usage is TRBV7-2 and J usage is TRBJ2-7, with D perhaps matching TRBD2 (6 bases). Germline-derived CDR1 and CDR2 are SGHTA and FQGNSA. The length of the CDR3 is 14 residues. Trimming pared 2 bases from V and 3 bases from J, leaving 11 bases between. CDR3 residues: CASSLKGRGYEQYF. In DNA form, the CDR3 reads TGTGCCAGCAGCTTAAAGGGGCGGGGCTACGAGCAGTACTTC.

This chain uses TRBV27 with TRBJ2-2; D possibly corresponds to TRBD2 (5 bases). CDR1 MNHEY and CDR2 SMNVEV come from the germline V gene (reference sequence). This CDR3 is built from 14 residues. The V end was cut by 2 bases, the J end by 7 bases, with 11 bases between. The CDR3 DNA reads TGTGCCAGCAGTTTAAGATACGAGGGCGGGGAGCTGTTTTTT. It translates to CASSLRYEGGELFF.

The chain links TRBV28 to TRBJ1-5; TRBD1 might be the D (6 bases). The germline V gene has CDR1 MDHEN and CDR2 SYDVKM. V was trimmed by 4 bases and J by 2 bases, leaving 12 bases between them. The CDR3 covers 15 residues. Here the CDR3 DNA reads TGTGCCAGCAGTTCGGGACACCGGGGCAATCAGCCCCAGCATTTT. This encodes CASSSGHRGNQPQHF.

The chain links TRBV11-1 to TRBJ2-3, with D tentatively TRBD2 (6 bases). The CDR3 is made up of 17 amino acids. The germline V gene has CDR1 SGHAT and CDR2 FQDESV (reference sequence). Trimming shortened V by 5 bases and J by 2 bases, and 20 bases separated the two germline ends. CDR3 DNA: TGTGCCAGCAGCCTAGGGAGGCTAGGACCCCTCACAGATACGCAGTATTTT. This gives the protein CASSLGRLGPLTDTQYF.

The V call is TRBV7-3, the J call TRBJ1-5, with D perhaps matching TRBD1 (6 bases). The V gene's germline CDR1 is SGHTA and CDR2 FQGTGA. This CDR3 is 15 amino acids long. Trimming removed 1 base from V and 5 bases from J, with 12 bases in between. The CDR3 DNA reads TGTGCCAGCAGCTTAAGCAGGGGAAGGGATCAGCCCCAGCATTTT. As protein: CASSLSRGRDQPQHF.